This T cell receptor beta chain was obtained from a study of blood T cell repertoires in COVID-19. Study at large: From the United States, Italy and Spain came samples of acute and convalescent COVID-19. PBMCs, B-cell-depleted T cells, or T cells provided the cDNA or gDNA that made up the material.

CDR1 and CDR2 from the germline V gene are LNHNV and YYDKDF (reference sequence). The CDR3 sequence is 15 residues long. V was pared by 5 bases and J by 1 base, with 5 bases of the junction left unmatched. Per the authors' pipeline: Amplification with reference gene primers provided the estimates of nucleated cell counts. This table comes from immunoSEQ multiplex PCR, and its TCRdb copy is limited to in-frame clones, with some not included. D and trimming were read from the DNA, whereas the V and J calls and clone size are those reported in that table. In the table there are under 250,000 clones, roughly 82% of which are singletons.

Sequenced input: peripheral blood. The sequence was collected from a woman aged 40-49 years with acute or convalescent COVID-19. The chain carries TRBV15 and TRBJ2-5; 9 nucleotides agree with TRBD2. CDR3 sequence: CATSGNSGSQETQYF. CDR3 DNA: TGTGCCACCAGCGGAAATAGCGGGAGCCAAGAGACCCAGTACTTC.